The clone carrying this T cell receptor beta chain appeared once. This specimen belongs to a study of blood T cell repertoires in COVID-19. Sequenced by immunoSEQ multiplex PCR; TCRdb stores in-frame clones only, minus some. Of about 94,000 clones in the sample, under 90% were seen once. The receptor's source is a human donor in a cohort sampled during active COVID-19. The specimen was peripheral blood.

The CDR3 sequence: CASSQQERTDTQYF. The CDR3, as DNA: TGTGCCAGCAGCCAACAGGAACGCACAGATACGCAGTATTTT. The chain couples TRBV14 to TRBJ2-3; no definite D call. Germline values: CDR1 SGHDN, CDR2 FVKESK. With 2 bases removed from V and 1 base from J, the gap between germline ends came to 7 bases. The CDR3 sequence is 14 residues long.